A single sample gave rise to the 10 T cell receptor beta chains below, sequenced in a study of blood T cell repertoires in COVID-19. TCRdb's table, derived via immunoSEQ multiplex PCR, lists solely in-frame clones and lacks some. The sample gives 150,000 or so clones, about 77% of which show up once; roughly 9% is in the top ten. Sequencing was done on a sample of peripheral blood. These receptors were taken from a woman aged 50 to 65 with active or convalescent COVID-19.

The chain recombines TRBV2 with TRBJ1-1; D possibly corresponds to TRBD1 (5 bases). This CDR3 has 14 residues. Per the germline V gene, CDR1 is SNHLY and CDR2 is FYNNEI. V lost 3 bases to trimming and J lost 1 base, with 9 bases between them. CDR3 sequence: CASSDTGSNTEAFF. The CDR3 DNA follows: TGTGCCAGCAGTGACACAGGATCGAACACTGAAGCTTTCTTT.

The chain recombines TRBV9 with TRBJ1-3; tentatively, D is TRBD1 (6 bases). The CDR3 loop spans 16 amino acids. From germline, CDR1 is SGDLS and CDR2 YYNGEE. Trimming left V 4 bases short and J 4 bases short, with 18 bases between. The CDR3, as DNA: TGTGCCAGCAGCCCCCCTCCGGGGGGCGCGGGAAACACCATATATTTT. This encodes CASSPPPGGAGNTIYF.

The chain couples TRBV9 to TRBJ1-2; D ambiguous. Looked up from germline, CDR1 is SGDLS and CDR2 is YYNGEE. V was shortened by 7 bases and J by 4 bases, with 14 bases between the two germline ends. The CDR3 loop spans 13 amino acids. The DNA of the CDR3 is TGTGCCAGCGGTTACGGAGCGACCTATGGCTACACCTTC. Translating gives CASGYGATYGYTF.

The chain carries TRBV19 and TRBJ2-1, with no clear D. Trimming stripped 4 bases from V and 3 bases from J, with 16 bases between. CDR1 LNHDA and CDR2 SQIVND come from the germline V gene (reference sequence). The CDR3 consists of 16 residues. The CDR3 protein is CASSKRSNRVYNEQFF. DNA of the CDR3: TGTGCCAGTAGTAAGCGCTCAAATCGGGTCTACAATGAGCAGTTCTTC. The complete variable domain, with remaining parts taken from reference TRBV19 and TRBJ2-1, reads DGGITQSPKYLFRKEGQNVTLSCEQNLNHDAMYWYRQDPGQGLRLIYYSQIVNDFQKGDIAEGYSVSREKKESFPLTVTSAQKNPTAFYLCASSKRSNRVYNEQFFGPGTRLTVL.

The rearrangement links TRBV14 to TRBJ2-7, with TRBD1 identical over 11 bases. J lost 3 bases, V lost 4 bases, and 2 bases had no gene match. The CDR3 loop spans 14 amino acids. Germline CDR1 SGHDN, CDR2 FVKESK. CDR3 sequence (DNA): TGTGCCAGCAGCCCTGGGACAGGGGGCTACGAGCAGTACTTC. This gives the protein CASSPGTGGYEQYF.

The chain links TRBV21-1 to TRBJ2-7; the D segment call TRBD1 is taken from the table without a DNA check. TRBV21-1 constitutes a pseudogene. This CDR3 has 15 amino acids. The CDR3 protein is CASSKGGQSSYEQYF. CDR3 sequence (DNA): TGTGCCAGCAGCAAAGGGGGACAAAGCTCCTACGAGCAGTACTTC.

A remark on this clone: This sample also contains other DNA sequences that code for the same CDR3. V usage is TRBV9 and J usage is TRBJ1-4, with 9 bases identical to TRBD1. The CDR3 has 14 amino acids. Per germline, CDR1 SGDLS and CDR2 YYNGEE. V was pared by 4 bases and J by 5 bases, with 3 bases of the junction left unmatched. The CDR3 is CASSPTGGNEKLFF. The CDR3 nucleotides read TGTGCCAGCAGCCCTACAGGGGGCAATGAAAAACTGTTTTTT.

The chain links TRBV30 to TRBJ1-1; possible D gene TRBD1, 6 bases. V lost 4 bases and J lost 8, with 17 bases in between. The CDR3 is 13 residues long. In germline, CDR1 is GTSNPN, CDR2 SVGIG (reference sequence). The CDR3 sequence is CAWNKGTYSEAFF. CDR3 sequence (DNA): TGTGCCTGGAATAAAGGGACATACTCAGAAGCTTTCTTT.

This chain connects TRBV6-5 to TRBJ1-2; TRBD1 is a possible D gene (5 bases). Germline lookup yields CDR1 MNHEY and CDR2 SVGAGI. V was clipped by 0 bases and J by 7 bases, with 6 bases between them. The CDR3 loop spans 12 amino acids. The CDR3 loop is CASSYSGGGYTF. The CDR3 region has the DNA TGTGCCAGCAGTTACTCGGGGGGTGGCTACACCTTC.

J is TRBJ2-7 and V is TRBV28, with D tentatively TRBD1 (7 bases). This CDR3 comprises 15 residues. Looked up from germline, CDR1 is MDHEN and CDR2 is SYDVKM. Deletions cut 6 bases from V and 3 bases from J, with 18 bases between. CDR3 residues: CASSPGGTRVYEQYF. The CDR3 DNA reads TGTGCCAGCAGCCCAGGGGGGACCCGCGTCTACGAGCAGTACTTC.